This T cell receptor beta chain was observed in a study of blood T cell repertoires in COVID-19. Study details: Donors in the United States, Italy and Spain gave samples during acute or convalescent COVID-19. The analysed material was cDNA or gDNA that came from T cells, B-cell-depleted T cells, or PBMCs.

The protocol was immunoSEQ multiplex PCR, while the TCRdb copy is restricted to in-frame clones and leaves out a portion. The table records 55,000 to 75,000 clones, about 81% of them present only once. V shed 8 bases and J shed 0 bases, with 17 bases lying between them. This CDR3 has 16 residues. Per germline, CDR1 MDHEN and CDR2 SYDVKM. Sequencing input: peripheral blood. The rearrangement joins TRBV28 to TRBJ2-1; maybe TRBD1 (6 bases). The origin of this receptor is a human donor in a cohort sampled during active COVID-19. In DNA, the CDR3 is TGTGCCAGCCGAGGTGACAGGTATTCCTCCTACAATGAGCAGTTCTTC. It encodes CASRGDRYSSYNEQFF.